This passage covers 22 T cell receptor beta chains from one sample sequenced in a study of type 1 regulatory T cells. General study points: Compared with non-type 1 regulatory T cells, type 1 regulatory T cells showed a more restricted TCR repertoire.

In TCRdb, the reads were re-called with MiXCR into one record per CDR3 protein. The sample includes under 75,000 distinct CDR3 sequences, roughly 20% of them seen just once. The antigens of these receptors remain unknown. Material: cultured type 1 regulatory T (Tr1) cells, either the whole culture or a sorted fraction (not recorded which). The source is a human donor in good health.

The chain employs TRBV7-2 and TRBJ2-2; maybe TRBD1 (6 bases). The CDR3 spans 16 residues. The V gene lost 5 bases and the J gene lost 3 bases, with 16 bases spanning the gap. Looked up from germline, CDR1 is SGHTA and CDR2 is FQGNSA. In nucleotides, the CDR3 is TGTGCCAGCAGCATCAACCCGGGACACGACACCGGGGAGCTGTTTTTT. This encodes CASSINPGHDTGELFF.

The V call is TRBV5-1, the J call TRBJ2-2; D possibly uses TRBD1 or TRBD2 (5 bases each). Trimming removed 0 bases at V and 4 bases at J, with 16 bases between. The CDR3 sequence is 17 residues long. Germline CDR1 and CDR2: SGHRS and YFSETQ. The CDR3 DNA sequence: TGCGCCAGCAGCTTGGCCCTCGGGACCCCCAGCACCGGGGAGCTGTTTTTT. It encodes CASSLALGTPSTGELFF.

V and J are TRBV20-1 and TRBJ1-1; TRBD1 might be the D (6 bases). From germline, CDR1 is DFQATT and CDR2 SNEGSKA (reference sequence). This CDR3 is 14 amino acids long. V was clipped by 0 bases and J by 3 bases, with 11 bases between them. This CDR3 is CSARDRDKHTEAFF. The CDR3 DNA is TGCAGTGCTAGAGATCGGGACAAGCACACTGAAGCTTTCTTT.

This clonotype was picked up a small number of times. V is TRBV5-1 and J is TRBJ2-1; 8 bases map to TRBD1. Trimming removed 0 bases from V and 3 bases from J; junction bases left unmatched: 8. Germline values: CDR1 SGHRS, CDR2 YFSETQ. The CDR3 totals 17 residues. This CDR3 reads CASSLETGDLFYNEQFF. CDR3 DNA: TGCGCCAGCAGCTTGGAGACAGGGGACTTATTCTACAATGAGCAGTTCTTC.

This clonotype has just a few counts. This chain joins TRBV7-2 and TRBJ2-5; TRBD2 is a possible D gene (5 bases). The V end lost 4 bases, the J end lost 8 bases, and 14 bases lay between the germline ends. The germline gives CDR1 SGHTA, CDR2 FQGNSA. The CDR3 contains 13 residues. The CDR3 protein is CASSWGVRQTQYF. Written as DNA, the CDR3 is TGTGCCAGCAGCTGGGGAGTTAGACAAACCCAGTACTTC.

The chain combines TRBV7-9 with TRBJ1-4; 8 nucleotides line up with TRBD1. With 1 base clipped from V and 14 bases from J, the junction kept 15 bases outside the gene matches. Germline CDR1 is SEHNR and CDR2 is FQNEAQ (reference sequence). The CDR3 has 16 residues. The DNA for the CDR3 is TGTGCCAGCAGCTTAGAAAGCCGGACAGGGAGCGCGAGGCTGTTTTTT. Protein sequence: CASSLESRTGSARLFF.

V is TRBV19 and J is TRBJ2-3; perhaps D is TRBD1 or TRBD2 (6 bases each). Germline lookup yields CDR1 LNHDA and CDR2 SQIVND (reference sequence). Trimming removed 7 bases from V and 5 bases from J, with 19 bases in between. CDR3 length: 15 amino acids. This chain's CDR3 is CASTKRGRREDTQYF. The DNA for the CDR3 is TGTGCCAGTACTAAGAGGGGGAGGAGGGAAGATACGCAGTATTTT.

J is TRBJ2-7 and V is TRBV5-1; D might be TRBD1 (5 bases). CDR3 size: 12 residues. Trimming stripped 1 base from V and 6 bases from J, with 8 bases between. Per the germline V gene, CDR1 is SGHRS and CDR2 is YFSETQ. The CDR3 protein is CASSLRGPEQYF. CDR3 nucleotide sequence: TGCGCCAGCAGCTTGAGGGGTCCCGAGCAGTACTTC.

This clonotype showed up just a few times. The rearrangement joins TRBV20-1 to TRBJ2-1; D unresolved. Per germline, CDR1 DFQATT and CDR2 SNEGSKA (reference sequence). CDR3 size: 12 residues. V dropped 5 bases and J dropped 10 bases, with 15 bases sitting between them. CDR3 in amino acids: CSARQPGQEQFF. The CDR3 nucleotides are TGCAGTGCTCGCCAGCCCGGGCAGGAGCAGTTCTTC.

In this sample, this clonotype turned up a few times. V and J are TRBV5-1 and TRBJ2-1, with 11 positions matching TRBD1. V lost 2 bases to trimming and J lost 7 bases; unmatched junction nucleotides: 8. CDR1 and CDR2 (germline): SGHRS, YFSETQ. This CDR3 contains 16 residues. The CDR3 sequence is CASSLSGTGGLNEQFF. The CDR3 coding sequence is TGCGCCAGCAGCTTATCCGGGACAGGGGGGTTGAATGAGCAGTTCTTC. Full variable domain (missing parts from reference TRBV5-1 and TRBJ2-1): KAGVTQTPRYLIKTRGQQVTLSCSPISGHRSVSWYQQTPGQGLQFLFEYFSETQRNKGNFPGRFSGRQFSNSRSEMNVSTLELGDSALYLCASSLSGTGGLNEQFFGPGTRLTVL.

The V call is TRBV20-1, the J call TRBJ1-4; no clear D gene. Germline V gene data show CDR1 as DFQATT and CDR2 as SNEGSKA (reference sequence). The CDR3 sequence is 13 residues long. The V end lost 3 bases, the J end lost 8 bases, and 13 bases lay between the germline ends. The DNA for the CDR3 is TGCAGTGCTAGTCCGCCGTCCCCAGAAAAACTGTTTTTT. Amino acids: CSASPPSPEKLFF.

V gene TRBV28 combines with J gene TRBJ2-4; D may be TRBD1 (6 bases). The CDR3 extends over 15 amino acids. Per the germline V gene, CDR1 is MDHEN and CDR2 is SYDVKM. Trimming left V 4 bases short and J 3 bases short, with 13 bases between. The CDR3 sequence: CASSSYAGDKNIQYF. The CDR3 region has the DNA TGTGCCAGCAGTTCATACGCAGGGGACAAAAACATTCAGTACTTC.

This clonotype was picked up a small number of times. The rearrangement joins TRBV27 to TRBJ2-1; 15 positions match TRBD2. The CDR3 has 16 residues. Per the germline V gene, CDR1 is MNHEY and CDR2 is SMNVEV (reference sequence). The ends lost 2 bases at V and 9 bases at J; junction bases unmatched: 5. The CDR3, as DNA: TGTGCCAGCAGTTTAGAGGGACTAGCGGGAGGAGTTGAGCAGTTCTTC. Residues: CASSLEGLAGGVEQFF.

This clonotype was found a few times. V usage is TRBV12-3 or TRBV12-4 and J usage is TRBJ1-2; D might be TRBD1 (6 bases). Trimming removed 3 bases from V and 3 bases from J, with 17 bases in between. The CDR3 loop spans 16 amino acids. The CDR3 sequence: CASSLSQGWKDYGYTF. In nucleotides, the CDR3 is TGTGCCAGCAGTTTGTCGCAGGGGTGGAAGGACTATGGCTACACCTTC.

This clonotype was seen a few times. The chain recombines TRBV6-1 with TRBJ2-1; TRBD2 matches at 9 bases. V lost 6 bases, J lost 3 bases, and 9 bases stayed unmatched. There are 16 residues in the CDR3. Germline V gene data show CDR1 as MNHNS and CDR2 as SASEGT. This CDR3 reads CASSRNLAGNYNEQFF. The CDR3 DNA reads TGTGCCAGCAGCCGGAATCTAGCGGGGAACTACAATGAGCAGTTCTTC.

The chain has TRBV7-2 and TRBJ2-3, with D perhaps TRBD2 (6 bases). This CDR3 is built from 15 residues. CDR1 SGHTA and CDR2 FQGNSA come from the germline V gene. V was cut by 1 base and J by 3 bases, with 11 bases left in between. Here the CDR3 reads CASSLVGGRTDTQYF. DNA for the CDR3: TGTGCCAGCAGCTTAGTCGGGGGAAGGACAGATACGCAGTATTTT.

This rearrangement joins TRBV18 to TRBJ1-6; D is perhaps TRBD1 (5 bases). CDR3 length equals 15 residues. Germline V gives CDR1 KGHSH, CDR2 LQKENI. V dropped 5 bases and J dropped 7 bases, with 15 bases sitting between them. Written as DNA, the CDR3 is TGTGCCAGCTCAACGAACGACAGCCCGAATTCACCCCTCCACTTT. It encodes CASSTNDSPNSPLHF.

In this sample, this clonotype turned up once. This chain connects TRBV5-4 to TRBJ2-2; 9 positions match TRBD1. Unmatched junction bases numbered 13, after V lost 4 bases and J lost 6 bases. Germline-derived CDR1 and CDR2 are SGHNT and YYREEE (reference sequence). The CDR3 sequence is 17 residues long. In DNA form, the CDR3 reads TGTGCCAGCAGCGGATCCGGGACAGGGATTATATCCGGGGAGCTGTTTTTT. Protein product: CASSGSGTGIISGELFF.

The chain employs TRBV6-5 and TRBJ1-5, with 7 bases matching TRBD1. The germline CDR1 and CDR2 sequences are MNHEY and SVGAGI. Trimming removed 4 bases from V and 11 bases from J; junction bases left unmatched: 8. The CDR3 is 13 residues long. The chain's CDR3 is CASSSTGLESQHF. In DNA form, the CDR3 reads TGTGCCAGCAGTTCGACAGGGTTGGAGTCCCAGCATTTT.

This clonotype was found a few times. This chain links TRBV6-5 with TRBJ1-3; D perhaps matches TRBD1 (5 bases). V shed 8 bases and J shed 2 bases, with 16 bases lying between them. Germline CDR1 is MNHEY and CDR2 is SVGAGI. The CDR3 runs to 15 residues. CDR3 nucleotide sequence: TGTGCCAGCGGGACCGGGGGGGGTGCTGGAAACACCATATATTTT. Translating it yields CASGTGGGAGNTIYF.

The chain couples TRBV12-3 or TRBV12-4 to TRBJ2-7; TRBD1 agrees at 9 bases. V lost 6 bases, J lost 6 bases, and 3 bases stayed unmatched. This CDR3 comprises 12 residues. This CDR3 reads CASRGQGGEQYF. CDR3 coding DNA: TGTGCCAGCAGGGGACAGGGAGGCGAGCAGTACTTC.

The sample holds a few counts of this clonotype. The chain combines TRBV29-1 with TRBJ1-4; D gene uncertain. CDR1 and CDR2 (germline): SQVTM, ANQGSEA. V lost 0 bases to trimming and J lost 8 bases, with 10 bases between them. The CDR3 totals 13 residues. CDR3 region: CSVEEGAQEKLFF. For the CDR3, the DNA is TGCAGCGTTGAAGAGGGAGCGCAGGAAAAACTGTTTTTT.